Described below is a single T cell receptor (beta chain) sequence and its context. TCRdb keeps only in-frame clones here, not all; method: immunoSEQ multiplex PCR. The table records about 50,000 clones, approximately 83% of them present only once. This sample was taken from a study of memory CD4+ T cells and cytomegalovirus serostatus. Study information: Healthy Belgian adult donors included about nine CMV-positive and 24 CMV-negative people.

V dropped 5 bases and J dropped 1; count of bases not matched to a gene: 7. Germline V gene lookup returns CDR1 SEHNR and CDR2 FQNEAQ (reference sequence). The CDR3 consists of 15 residues. Single viable CD3+CD4+CD8-CD45RO+ cells were sorted as the memory CD4+ T cells. CMV serostatus came from serum IgG against pp150, pp28, p38, p52. After thawing, CD4+ T cells were positively selected. The TCR comes from an adult in good health and CMV-seronegative. Sequencing was carried out using memory CD4+ T cells from blood. The chain links TRBV7-9 to TRBJ2-7; 8 nucleotides line up with TRBD1. CDR3 bases: TGTGCCAGCAGCCGAGGGACAGGCGGATCCTACGAGCAGTACTTC. It specifies CASSRGTGGSYEQYF.